This T cell receptor beta chain was sequenced for a study of T cells after yellow fever vaccination. Study background: Preparing low-cell-number fractions relied on SMART-Seq v4 Ultra Low Input.

V dropped 1 base and J dropped 1 base, with 9 bases sitting between them. Germline values: CDR1 SGHTA, CDR2 FQGTGA. The CDR3 sequence is 15 residues long. A universal primer site and UMIs were added as TCR cDNA was made by 5'RACE template switching. Each CDR3 protein gets one entry after TCRdb re-called the 5' RACE reads with MiXCR. Of tens of thousands of distinct CDR3 sequences listed, 5% to 8.5% were seen once; the top ten hold less than 25%. The chain combines TRBV7-3 with TRBJ2-3; D tentatively fits TRBD1 or TRBD2 (6 bases each). Here the sequenced sample was PBMCs, either bulk or a sorted T-cell subset (CD4+, CD8+, memory, or dextramer-sorted; not recorded which), taken on the day of the first yellow fever vaccination. This sequence was found in a man between 18 and 35 years old who received the YFV17D yellow fever vaccine. CDR3 protein: CASSLMGGGTDTQYF. The DNA for the CDR3 is TGTGCCAGCAGCTTAATGGGGGGCGGCACAGATACGCAGTATTTT.